These 7 T cell receptor beta chains were all obtained from the same sample, sequenced in a study of OX40 agonist ivuxolimab in advanced cancers. The library was built by means of the immunoSEQ multiplex PCR assay. Sourced from immuneACCESS, this table was stored by TCRdb with only in-frame sequences that have V and J called. A share of the clones is absent; for the studies checked, an unresolved V gene accounts for under half, and the remainder has no known explanation. The table for this sample lists around 76,000 clones; around 78% of them were counted only once. In total, the top ten clones hold roughly 5.4% of the sample. The sample in question was CD4+ or CD8+ T cells sorted from blood, obtained in a trial of the OX40 agonist ivuxolimab. The receptors shown here come from an adult with an advanced solid tumor such as melanoma, head and neck, liver or kidney cancer.

The chain combines TRBV29-1 with TRBJ2-1, with a possible D match to TRBD1 (5 bases). Germline assignment: CDR1 SQVTM and CDR2 ANQGSEA. Trimming pared 3 bases from V and 0 bases from J, leaving 9 bases between. This CDR3 is 14 amino acids long. The DNA of the CDR3 is TGCAGCGTTGATATTACAGGCTCCTACAATGAGCAGTTCTTC. Translating it yields CSVDITGSYNEQFF.

V is TRBV30 and J is TRBJ2-3, with 10 bases that match TRBD2. This CDR3 has 14 amino acids. Germline CDR1 GTSNPN, CDR2 SVGIG (reference sequence). With 4 bases clipped from V and 5 bases from J, the junction kept 6 bases outside the gene matches. This chain's CDR3 is CAWMPGLAIDTQYF. The CDR3 bases are TGTGCCTGGATGCCGGGACTAGCGATAGATACGCAGTATTTT.

V and J are TRBV6-5 and TRBJ2-2; D may correspond to TRBD1 or TRBD2 (5 bases each). The CDR3 length is 15 residues. V shed 8 bases and J shed 5 bases, with 18 bases lying between them. The germline V gene encodes CDR1 MNHEY and CDR2 SVGAGI. The CDR3 coding sequence is TGTGCCAGCGAGGGGACGAGTCGAGGAACCGGGGAGCTGTTTTTT. Protein sequence: CASEGTSRGTGELFF.

The chain uses TRBV7-3 and TRBJ2-2; D remains unclear. CDR3 size: 14 residues. The germline V gene has CDR1 SGHTA and CDR2 FQGTGA. V was cut by 1 base and J by 4 bases, with 7 bases left in between. CDR3 amino acids: CASSLSTGTGELFF. As DNA, the CDR3 is TGTGCCAGCAGCTTAAGTACGGGCACCGGGGAGCTGTTTTTT.

The rearrangement uses TRBV19 and TRBJ2-3; D unclear. V gave up 4 bases and J gave up 0 bases, with 11 bases separating them. CDR1 and CDR2 (germline): LNHDA, SQIVND (reference sequence). CDR3 length equals 15 residues. The CDR3 reads CASSSQLASTDTQYF. DNA for the CDR3: TGTGCCAGTAGTAGCCAACTTGCTAGCACAGATACGCAGTATTTT.

This sequence joins TRBV14 and TRBJ2-5, with 9 bases aligning to TRBD1. Germline CDR1 is SGHDN and CDR2 is FVKESK. The ends lost 4 bases at V and 5 bases at J; junction bases unmatched: 14. This CDR3 spans 17 amino acids. This CDR3 is CASSPLLQGAMSETQYF. CDR3 sequence (DNA): TGTGCCAGCAGCCCTCTACTACAGGGGGCGATGTCGGAGACCCAGTACTTC.

This clone was observed a handful of times. The chain is built from TRBV2 and TRBJ2-5; no definite D call. Trimming removed 6 bases at V and 1 base at J, with 15 bases between. The CDR3 spans 15 residues. Germline-derived CDR1 and CDR2 are SNHLY and FYNNEI. CDR3 sequence (DNA): TGTGCCAGCAGGAAGGAGCTACGAATCCAAGAGACCCAGTACTTC. Translated, it gives CASRKELRIQETQYF. The full variable domain, with the rest looked up from reference TRBV2 and TRBJ2-5, is EPEVTQTPSHQVTQMGQEVILRCVPISNHLYFYWYRQILGQKVEFLVSFYNNEISEKSEIFDDQFSVERPDGSNFTLKIRSTKLEDSAMYFCASRKELRIQETQYFGPGTRLLVL.